A selection of T cell receptor beta chains follows, all from one sample in a study of blood T cell repertoires in COVID-19. Repertoires were generated with immunoSEQ multiplex PCR, while TCRdb's copy carries only in-frame clones and drops some. There are some 58,000 clones in the sample; approximately 89% occur only once, and 3.5% lies in the top ten. Material for sequencing was peripheral blood. These receptors were taken from a human donor in a cohort sampled during active COVID-19. The CDR3 runs from the conserved cysteine through the conserved F or W. A D gene is named only where the DNA matches it firmly. Rows may omit the clone size; those that give it use once, few, many or a size class.

j_gene | d_gene | abundance | v_gene | CDR3nt | CDR3aa
TRBJ2-7 | TRBD1 | . | TRBV7-8 | TGTGCCAGCAGCTCGGGACAGGGGTCGGGCTACGAGCAGTACTTC | CASSSGQGSGYEQYF
TRBJ2-2 | . | few | TRBV5-1 | TGCGCCAGCAGCTCCGGAGGTTTGAACACCGGGGAGCTGTTTTTT | CASSSGGLNTGELFF
TRBJ2-6 | TRBD1 | . | TRBV4-2 | TGTGCCAGCAGCTTAGAAACAGGGGAAGGGGCCAACGTCCTGACTTTC | CASSLETGEGANVLTF
TRBJ2-5 | . | . | TRBV4-1 | TGCGCCAGCAGCCCCCGCCTAGGAGGGCCTGGGGAGACCCAGTACTTC | CASSPRLGGPGETQYF
TRBJ2-5 | TRBD2 | few | TRBV7-2 | TGTGCCAGCAGCTTCCCAAGCGGGAGAACTCTGGAGACCCAGTACTTC | CASSFPSGRTLETQYF
TRBJ2-2 | TRBD1 | few | TRBV5-1 | TGCGCCAGCAGCTTAGGGGACAGGGAAGCCGGGGAGCTGTTTTTT | CASSLGDREAGELFF
TRBJ2-2 | . | few | TRBV14 | TGTGCCAGCAGCCAAGATAGAGCGGGCACCGGGGAGCTGTTTTTT | CASSQDRAGTGELFF
TRBJ1-2 | . | once | TRBV5-8 | TGTGCCAGCAGCTTGACCGGACAAACGGATTATGGCTACACCTTC | CASSLTGQTDYGYTF
TRBJ2-7 | TRBD2 | . | TRBV5-1 | TGCGCCAGCAGCCCCCTAGCGGGAGCTTCCTACGAGCAGTACTTC | CASSPLAGASYEQYF
TRBJ1-6 | . | . | TRBV7-2 | TGTGCCAGCAGCTTGGGGGGAGGATCCTATAATTCACCCCTCCACTTT | CASSLGGGSYNSPLHF
TRBJ2-7 | . | once | TRBV6-2/TRBV6-3 | TGTGCCAGCAGCAAGACTAGCTCCTACGAGCAGTACTTC | CASSKTSSYEQYF
TRBJ2-7 | TRBD1 | . | TRBV29-1 | TGCAGCGTTGGGACAGGGGGGTCCTACGAGCAGTACTTC | CSVGTGGSYEQYF
TRBJ1-4 | . | . | TRBV4-1 | TGCGCCAGCAGACCTAGCCCGACAGGAACTAATGAAAAACTGTTTTTT | CASRPSPTGTNEKLFF
TRBJ1-4 | TRBD1 | . | TRBV5-1 | TGCGCCAGCAGCCCCGCCGGGACAGCCTACGAAAAACTGTTTTTT | CASSPAGTAYEKLFF
TRBJ2-3 | TRBD2 | . | TRBV4-3 | TGCGCCAGCAGCCAAGACCTCCCTAGCGGGGGCACAGATACGCAGTATTTT | CASSQDLPSGGTDTQYF
TRBJ2-1 | . | . | TRBV2 | TGTGCCAGCAGCCGGGACTCGAGGGGTGAGCAGTTCTTC | CASSRDSRGEQFF
TRBJ2-1 | TRBD2 | . | TRBV19 | TGTGCCAGTAGTATATCCCAACTAGCGGGGGGTAATGAGCAGTTCTTC | CASSISQLAGGNEQFF
TRBJ2-3 | . | . | TRBV7-3 | TGTGCCAGCAGCTTAGGACAGCAACCAGATACGCAGTATTTT | CASSLGQQPDTQYF
TRBJ1-2 | . | . | TRBV9 | TGTGCCAGCAGCGTAGAGTCAGGGCTACGTGGCTACACCTTC | CASSVESGLRGYTF
TRBJ2-3 | . | . | TRBV18 | TGTGCCAGCTCATCCTACACAGATACGCAGTATTTT | CASSSYTDTQYF
TRBJ2-7 | . | . | TRBV12-3/TRBV12-4 | TGTGCCAGCAGCATAGACAGGTACGAGCAGTACTTC | CASSIDRYEQYF
TRBJ2-1 | TRBD1 | . | TRBV12-5 | TGTGCTAGTGGTCCCGGACAGGGGGCCTCCAATGAGCAGTTCTTC | CASGPGQGASNEQFF
TRBJ1-6 | TRBD1 | . | TRBV4-2 | TGTGCCAGCAGCCATGGACAGGGGGTTAATTCACCCCTCCACTTT | CASSHGQGVNSPLHF
TRBJ1-1 | TRBD1 | . | TRBV7-2 | TGTGCCAGCAGTTATCCCGGGACAGGGAACACTGAAGCTTTCTTT | CASSYPGTGNTEAFF
TRBJ2-1 | TRBD1 | . | TRBV7-9 | TGTGCCAGCAGGGTCGACAGGGGCCCTAATGAGCAGTTCTTC | CASRVDRGPNEQFF
TRBJ2-1 | . | . | TRBV11-2 | TGTGCCAGCAGCCCCCCGCGGGGCTCCTACAATGAGCAGTTCTTC | CASSPPRGSYNEQFF
TRBJ2-2 | TRBD2 | . | TRBV7-3 | TGTGCCAGCAGCCCCCCTGGGCTAGCGGGAAACACCGGGGAGCTGTTTTTT | CASSPPGLAGNTGELFF
TRBJ2-5 | . | . | TRBV6-2/TRBV6-3 | TGTGCCAGCAGTTATCGGGAGATAGAGACCCAGTACTTC | CASSYREIETQYF
TRBJ2-3 | . | . | TRBV18 | TGTGCCAGCTCACCAGGGGGCCGCGGAGCCTCAGATACGCAGTATTTT | CASSPGGRGASDTQYF
TRBJ2-1 | . | . | TRBV24-1 | TGTGCTACCGGGACTTTCCTCTACAATGAGCAGTTCTTC | CATGTFLYNEQFF
TRBJ1-1 | . | . | TRBV6-2/TRBV6-3 | TGTGCCAGCAGTTATATAGAACGTGAGGTGGGAGCTTTCTTT | CASSYIEREVGAFF
TRBJ2-1 | TRBD1 | once | TRBV5-1 | TGCGCCAGCAGCTTTGGACAGGGGGCGCGAGGTGAGCAGTTCTTC | CASSFGQGARGEQFF
TRBJ2-1 | . | . | TRBV11-2 | TGTGCCAGCAGTACAGCAAGCGGCCCGGATTATGAGCAGTTCTTC | CASSTASGPDYEQFF
TRBJ1-5 | TRBD1 | . | TRBV30 | TGTGCCTGGTCAAGACCGGGACAGGGGGCGGATCAGCCCCAGCATTTT | CAWSRPGQGADQPQHF
TRBJ1-3 | . | . | TRBV9 | TGTGCCAGCAGTCAAATAGGGGCCGGAAACACCATATATTTT | CASSQIGAGNTIYF
TRBJ2-3 | . | . | TRBV15 | TGTGCCACCAGCCCCCGACTTGTCACAGATACGCAGTATTTT | CATSPRLVTDTQYF
TRBJ2-2 | TRBD2 | . | TRBV7-9 | TGTGCCAGCAGCCCAACAGGACTAGCGGGAGGAACCGGGGAGCTGTTTTTT | CASSPTGLAGGTGELFF
TRBJ2-2 | . | . | TRBV7-6 | TGTGCCAGCAGCCCCGGACAGTCGAACACCGGGGAGCTGTTTTTT | CASSPGQSNTGELFF
TRBJ2-1 | . | once | TRBV11-3 | TGTGCCAGCAGCCCCCGAGGTGCGCGGGGCAATGAGCAGTTCTTC | CASSPRGARGNEQFF
TRBJ1-3 | TRBD1 | once | TRBV7-2 | TGTGCCAGCAGCTCCGTTCCAAGGGGGCCTGGAAACACCATATATTTT | CASSSVPRGPGNTIYF
TRBJ1-1 | . | . | TRBV7-2 | TGTGCCAGCAGCTTTGCCAGGGAGGCTGAAGCTTTCTTT | CASSFAREAEAFF
TRBJ1-5 | TRBD1 | . | TRBV6-2/TRBV6-3 | TGTGCCAGCAGTACCGACAGGGGTTGGGCCCAGCATTTT | CASSTDRGWAQHF
TRBJ2-1 | TRBD2 | . | TRBV19 | TGTGCCAGTAGTATAGATCTGCGGGGGGCGCTTGACAATGAGCAGTTCTTC | CASSIDLRGALDNEQFF
TRBJ2-1 | TRBD2 | . | TRBV5-1 | TGCGCCAGCAGCCAAGGGACTACCCTCAATGAGCAGTTCTTC | CASSQGTTLNEQFF
TRBJ1-1 | . | . | TRBV5-4 | TGTGCCAGCAGCTTGGGGGCCAACCCTGAAGCTTTCTTT | CASSLGANPEAFF
TRBJ2-3 | TRBD2 | . | TRBV5-1 | TGCGCCAGCAGCAGTTTAGCGGGAGAGGGGACGCAGTATTTT | CASSSLAGEGTQYF
TRBJ1-2 | . | . | TRBV29-1 | TGCAGCGTTGAGTTGAGAGACAGAACCCTCTATGGCTACACCTTC | CSVELRDRTLYGYTF
TRBJ2-3 | . | . | TRBV18 | TGTGCCAGCTCACCGGGCCGACAGGTGGGCGGTACGCAGTATTTT | CASSPGRQVGGTQYF
TRBJ1-1 | . | . | TRBV19 | TGTGCCAGTCGAACAGGACCCTCGTGGACTGAAGCTTTCTTT | CASRTGPSWTEAFF